The 25 T cell receptor beta chains given below trace back to one sample, sequenced in a study of shared clonotypes between healthy human individuals. TCRdb's table, derived via immunoSEQ multiplex PCR, lists solely in-frame clones and lacks some. The repertoire has over 700,000 clones, roughly 72% of them found once; the top ten carry about 1.7%. Sequenced sample: memory CD4+ T cells sorted from blood. Sample subset: CD45RA-negative fraction. These receptors all come from a woman in her twenties or thirties in good health.

J is TRBJ1-2 and V is TRBV6-1; 7 nucleotides line up with TRBD1. J gave up 2 bases and V 3 bases, and 3 bases lay outside the gene matches. The CDR3 is 14 residues long. Germline V lookup: CDR1 MNHNS, CDR2 SASEGT. The CDR3 sequence: CASSDGGQNYGYTF. The CDR3 nucleotides read TGTGCCAGCAGTGATGGGGGACAGAACTATGGCTACACCTTC.

This clone was detected once. V gene TRBV6-1 combines with J gene TRBJ2-7; TRBD1 might be the D (6 bases). The CDR3 consists of 15 residues. The germline V and J ends were trimmed by 2 bases and 0 bases, with 11 bases remaining between them. Germline V gene data show CDR1 as MNHNS and CDR2 as SASEGT. The CDR3 sequence is CASSELTGLSYEQYF. The CDR3 DNA sequence: TGTGCCAGCAGTGAATTAACAGGGCTCTCCTACGAGCAGTACTTC.

V and J are TRBV18 and TRBJ1-1; D unresolved. The CDR3 length is 13 residues. Germline loops: CDR1 KGHSH, CDR2 LQKENI. Trimming took off 5 bases at V and 1 base at J, with 8 bases between the two ends. The CDR3 reads CASSADQNTEAFF. CDR3 DNA sequence: TGTGCCAGCTCAGCGGACCAGAACACTGAAGCTTTCTTT. The full variable domain, rest sourced from reference TRBV18 and TRBJ1-1, is NAGVMQNPRHLVRRRGQEARLRCSPMKGHSHVYWYRQLPEEGLKFMVYLQKENIIDESGMPKERFSAEFPKEGPSILRIQQVVRGDSAAYFCASSADQNTEAFFGQGTRLTVV.

This clone was recorded at least ten times. This chain connects TRBV7-6 to TRBJ2-7, with 9 bases aligning to TRBD1. The CDR3 has 16 residues. V was pared by 1 base and J by 7 bases, with 11 bases of the junction left unmatched. Germline-derived CDR1 and CDR2 are SGHVS and FNYEAQ. The DNA for the CDR3 is TGTGCCAGCAGCTTAGTACAGGGGGCTAGCTTTGGGGAGCAGTACTTC. This gives the protein CASSLVQGASFGEQYF.

This clone turned up a few times. The chain is built from TRBV27 and TRBJ2-5, with D unclear. The V gene's germline CDR1 is MNHEY and CDR2 SMNVEV (reference sequence). The germline V and J ends were trimmed by 0 bases and 4 bases, with 15 bases remaining between them. This CDR3 has 16 residues. Written as DNA, the CDR3 is TGTGCCAGCAGTTTATCAGGCAGGCCGGCCGGAGAGACCCAGTACTTC. Protein: CASSLSGRPAGETQYF.

The chain uses TRBV19 and TRBJ2-4; D perhaps matches TRBD1 (6 bases). The CDR3 sequence is 12 residues long. The V gene's germline CDR1 is LNHDA and CDR2 SQIVND (reference sequence). Trimming left V 5 bases short and J 8 bases short, with 10 bases between. The CDR3 DNA follows: TGTGCCAGTAGTGGTGGGGGCGACATTCAGTACTTC. This encodes CASSGGGDIQYF.

V is TRBV28 and J is TRBJ2-1; TRBD2 aligns across 8 bases. Germline values: CDR1 MDHEN, CDR2 SYDVKM. The CDR3 is 15 residues long. V was pared by 4 bases and J by 5 bases, with 7 bases of the junction left unmatched. The CDR3 region has the DNA TGTGCCAGCAGTTCTCAGCGGGAGTTCGACAATGAGCAGTTCTTC. This gives the protein CASSSQREFDNEQFF.

Comments on this clone: This CDR3 is also generated by other DNA sequences in the sample. This chain links TRBV28 with TRBJ1-2; D is ambiguous. Between the trimmed V and J ends, which lost 3 bases and 4 bases, there was a span of 9 bases. In germline, CDR1 is MDHEN, CDR2 SYDVKM. There are 13 residues in the CDR3. Written as DNA, the CDR3 is TGTGCCAGCAGTTTGGACCGGGGCTATGGCTACACCTTC. Translation: CASSLDRGYGYTF.

The rearrangement uses TRBV21-1 and TRBJ2-7; the table assigns TRBD1, which was not confirmed against the DNA. TRBV21-1 has pseudogene status. This CDR3 contains 12 residues. The CDR3: CATHRNSYEQYF. The CDR3 DNA reads as TGTGCCACACACCGCAATTCCTACGAGCAGTACTTC.

This clone was counted a few times. V is TRBV10-1 and J is TRBJ1-5; maybe TRBD1 (6 bases). Trimming removed 3 bases from V and 10 bases from J, with 13 bases in between. The CDR3 runs 13 residues. The germline V gene encodes CDR1 WNHNN and CDR2 SYGVQD (reference sequence). CDR3 residues: CASSDVIQGPQHF. The CDR3 DNA is TGCGCCAGCAGTGACGTGATACAGGGTCCCCAGCATTTT.

The V call is TRBV5-1, the J call TRBJ2-7; 7 nucleotides line up with TRBD2. The CDR3 runs to 15 residues. The J segment lost 1 base and the V segment lost 4 bases, leaving 8 bases of the junction unmatched. Germline assignment: CDR1 SGHRS and CDR2 YFSETQ. In DNA form, the CDR3 reads TGCGCCAGCAGCCCCCTGCGGGAGACTTCCTACGAGCAGTACTTC. Protein sequence: CASSPLRETSYEQYF. Full variable domain (remainder filled in from reference TRBV5-1 and TRBJ2-7): KAGVTQTPRYLIKTRGQQVTLSCSPISGHRSVSWYQQTPGQGLQFLFEYFSETQRNKGNFPGRFSGRQFSNSRSEMNVSTLELGDSALYLCASSPLRETSYEQYFGPGTRLTVT.

This chain links TRBV28 with TRBJ1-4; a weak D match, TRBD1 (6 bases). The germline CDR1 and CDR2 sequences are MDHEN and SYDVKM. This CDR3 region has 14 residues. The V end was cut by 8 bases, the J end by 5 bases, with 15 bases between. The CDR3 DNA reads TGTGCCAGCGGTACAGGACAGCAAAATGAAAAACTGTTTTTT. Translated, it gives CASGTGQQNEKLFF.

CDR3 in DNA: TGTGCCAGCAGTGAAGACCCGACAGGGGTCGGGGAAGCTTTCTTT. Amino acids: CASSEDPTGVGEAFF. The chain recombines TRBV6-1 with TRBJ1-1, with 8 positions matching TRBD1. V was pared by 1 base and J by 8 bases, with 9 bases of the junction left unmatched. This CDR3 contains 15 residues. Germline loops: CDR1 MNHNS, CDR2 SASEGT.

V usage is TRBV10-3 and J usage is TRBJ2-5, with unresolved D. V was cut by 6 bases and J by 2 bases, with 13 bases left in between. Looked up from germline, CDR1 is ENHRY and CDR2 is SYGVKD. The CDR3 is 14 amino acids. The CDR3 is CAIRRTLGQETQYF. The CDR3 nucleotides are TGTGCCATCAGAAGAACACTGGGGCAAGAGACCCAGTACTTC.

The chain joins TRBV9 to TRBJ2-5, with TRBD2 matching over 14 bases. The trim removed 3 bases at V and 5 bases at J, leaving 18 bases unmatched. The CDR3 is 20 residues long. Germline CDR1 and CDR2: SGDLS and YYNGEE. The CDR3 protein is CASSGESGLAGEGSGETQYF. The DNA for the CDR3 is TGTGCCAGCAGCGGGGAATCGGGACTAGCGGGAGAAGGGAGTGGGGAGACCCAGTACTTC.

This clone was detected once. This chain links TRBV19 with TRBJ2-1, with D possibly matching TRBD2 (6 bases). This CDR3 contains 15 residues. CDR1 and CDR2 from the germline V gene are LNHDA and SQIVND (reference sequence). The V and J ends lost 7 bases and 8 bases respectively, with 21 bases between them. CDR3 in amino acids: CASTDRTGAEYEQFF. DNA of the CDR3: TGTGCCAGTACCGATCGAACGGGAGCAGAGTATGAGCAGTTCTTC.

This chain joins TRBV18 and TRBJ2-1; D remains ambiguous. V was shortened by 2 bases and J by 9 bases, with 23 bases between the two germline ends. The CDR3 is made up of 17 amino acids. Germline V CDR1 and CDR2: KGHSH, LQKENI. The CDR3 DNA reads as TGTGCCAGCTCACCAGAACGAATCGGAACCTTTCGGTCTGAGCAGTTCTTC. Translating it yields CASSPERIGTFRSEQFF.

Remarks on this clone: Other DNA sequences in this sample translate to the same CDR3. This chain joins TRBV18 and TRBJ2-7; TRBD1 matches at 7 bases. The trim removed 1 base at V and 3 bases at J, leaving 3 bases unmatched. CDR1 and CDR2 (germline): KGHSH, LQKENI. This CDR3 contains 14 residues. DNA for the CDR3: TGTGCCAGCTCACCACGAAGGGACAGCTACGAGCAGTACTTC. Translated: CASSPRRDSYEQYF. Variable domain in full (rest from reference TRBV18 and TRBJ2-7): NAGVMQNPRHLVRRRGQEARLRCSPMKGHSHVYWYRQLPEEGLKFMVYLQKENIIDESGMPKERFSAEFPKEGPSILRIQQVVRGDSAAYFCASSPRRDSYEQYFGPGTRLTVT.

The chain combines TRBV21-1 with TRBJ1-2. TRBV21-1 is a known pseudogene. CDR3 length: 15 amino acids. The CDR3 DNA is TGTGCCAGCAGCAACGGCACGAAAGGCGGCTATGGCTACACCTTC. Translating gives CASSNGTKGGYGYTF.

The DNA for the CDR3 is TGTGCCAGCAGTTTGCAGGGGACTAGCGGGACTACAGAAGAGACCCAGTACTTC. Translated: CASSLQGTSGTTEETQYF. This rearrangement joins TRBV28 to TRBJ2-5, with TRBD2 identical over 13 bases. J gave up 3 bases and V 3 bases, and 10 bases lay outside the gene matches. Per the germline V gene, CDR1 is MDHEN and CDR2 is SYDVKM. The CDR3 contains 18 residues.

The genes are TRBV10-3 and TRBJ2-7; D is tentatively TRBD1 or TRBD2 (5 bases each). The CDR3 is 15 amino acids. V lost 5 bases and J lost 2, with 16 bases in between. Germline CDR1 reads ENHRY; CDR2 reads SYGVKD. CDR3 sequence (DNA): TGTGCCATCAGTTCCGGGACGCCCAAACCCTACGAGCAGTACTTC. The encoded protein is CAISSGTPKPYEQYF.

This chain uses TRBV28 with TRBJ1-2, with D possibly matching TRBD1 (5 bases). Trimming took 8 bases from V and 7 from J, leaving 23 bases between them. Germline V lookup: CDR1 MDHEN, CDR2 SYDVKM. The CDR3 totals 15 residues. The CDR3 region is CASLSWDATRPGYTF. The CDR3 coding sequence is TGTGCCAGCCTTTCTTGGGACGCAACGCGGCCTGGCTACACCTTC.

This clone was observed a single time. This chain joins TRBV18 and TRBJ1-2; the D is unclear. Deletions cut 1 base from V and 6 bases from J, with 12 bases between. The length of the CDR3 is 14 residues. Germline values: CDR1 KGHSH, CDR2 LQKENI. The CDR3 DNA reads TGTGCCAGCTCACCACGTCGTGAGTTCGATGGCTACACCTTC. It codes for CASSPRREFDGYTF.

The V gene is TRBV7-9, the J gene TRBJ1-3; tentatively, D is TRBD1 (6 bases). Germline CDR1 SEHNR, CDR2 FQNEAQ (reference sequence). CDR3 size: 14 residues. Trimming stripped 5 bases from V and 8 bases from J, with 16 bases between. The CDR3 loop is CASSQGSASDTIYF. The CDR3 region has the DNA TGTGCCAGCAGCCAGGGGTCGGCTTCGGACACCATATATTTT.

V is TRBV7-8 and J is TRBJ2-3; D call uncertain. The CDR3 loop spans 14 amino acids. CDR1 and CDR2 (germline): SGHVS, FQNEAQ. V was pared by 0 bases and J by 2 bases, with 6 bases between. CDR3 protein: CASSLAANTDTQYF. CDR3 sequence (DNA): TGTGCCAGCAGCTTAGCTGCCAACACAGATACGCAGTATTTT.